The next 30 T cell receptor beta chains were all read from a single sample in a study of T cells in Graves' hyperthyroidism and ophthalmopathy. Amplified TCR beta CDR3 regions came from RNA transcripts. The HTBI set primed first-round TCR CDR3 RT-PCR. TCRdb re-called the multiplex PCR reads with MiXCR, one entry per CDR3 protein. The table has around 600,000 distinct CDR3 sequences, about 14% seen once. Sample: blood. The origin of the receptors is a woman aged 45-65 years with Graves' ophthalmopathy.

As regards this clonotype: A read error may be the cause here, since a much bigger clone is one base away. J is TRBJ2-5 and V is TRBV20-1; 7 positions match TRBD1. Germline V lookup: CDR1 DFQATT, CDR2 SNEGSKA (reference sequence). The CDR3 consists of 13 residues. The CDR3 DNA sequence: TGCAGTGCTGGTCAAGGGGGCCAAGAGTCCCAGTACTTC. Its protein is CSAGQGGQESQYF.

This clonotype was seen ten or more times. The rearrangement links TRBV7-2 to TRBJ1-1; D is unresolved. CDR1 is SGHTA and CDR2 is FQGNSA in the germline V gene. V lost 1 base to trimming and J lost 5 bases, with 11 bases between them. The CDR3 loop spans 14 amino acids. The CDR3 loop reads CASSLVVTGTEAFF. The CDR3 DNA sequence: TGTGCCAGCAGCTTAGTAGTCACGGGGACTGAAGCTTTCTTT. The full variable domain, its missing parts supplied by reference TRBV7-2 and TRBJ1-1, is GAGVSQSPSNKVTEKGKDVELRCDPISGHTALYWYRQSLGQGLEFLIYFQGNSAPDKSGLPSDRFSAERTGGSVSTLTIQRTQQEDSAVYLCASSLVVTGTEAFFGQGTRLTVV.

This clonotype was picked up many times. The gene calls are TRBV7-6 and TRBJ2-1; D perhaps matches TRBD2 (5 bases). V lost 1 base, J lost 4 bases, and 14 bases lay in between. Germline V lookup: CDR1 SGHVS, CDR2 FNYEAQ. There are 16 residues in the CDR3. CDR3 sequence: CASSLGGPSPYNEQFF. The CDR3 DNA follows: TGTGCCAGCAGCTTAGGGGGTCCTAGCCCTTACAATGAGCAGTTCTTC.

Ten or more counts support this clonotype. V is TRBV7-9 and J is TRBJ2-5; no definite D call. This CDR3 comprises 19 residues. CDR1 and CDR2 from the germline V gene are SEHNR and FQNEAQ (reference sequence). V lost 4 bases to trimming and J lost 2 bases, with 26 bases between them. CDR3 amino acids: CASSSTIRLGITQQETQYF. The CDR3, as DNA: TGTGCCAGCAGCTCCACCATCCGACTGGGTATAACCCAACAAGAGACCCAGTACTTC.

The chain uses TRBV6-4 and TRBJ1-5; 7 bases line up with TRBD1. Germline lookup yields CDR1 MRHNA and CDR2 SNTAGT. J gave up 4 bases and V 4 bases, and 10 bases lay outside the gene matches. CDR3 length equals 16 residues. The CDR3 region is CASSGRGGGGNQPQHF. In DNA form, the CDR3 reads TGTGCCAGCAGTGGCAGGGGGGGAGGAGGGAATCAGCCCCAGCATTTT.

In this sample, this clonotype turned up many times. CDR3 sequence (DNA): TGCAGCGGCTACGGACAGGGTATGGATACGCAGTATTTT. It translates to CSGYGQGMDTQYF. This sequence joins TRBV29-1 and TRBJ2-3; 8 nucleotides line up with TRBD1. J was trimmed by 6 bases and V by 7 bases; bases with no gene match: 9. Germline CDR1 is SQVTM and CDR2 is ANQGSEA. CDR3 length: 13 residues.

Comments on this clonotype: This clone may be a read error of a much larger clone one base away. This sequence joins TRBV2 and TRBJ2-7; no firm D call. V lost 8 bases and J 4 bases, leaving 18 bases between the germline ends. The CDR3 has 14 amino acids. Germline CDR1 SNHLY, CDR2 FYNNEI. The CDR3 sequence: CASGAQLGQYEQYF. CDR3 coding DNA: TGTGCCAGCGGTGCCCAGTTGGGCCAGTACGAGCAGTACTTC.

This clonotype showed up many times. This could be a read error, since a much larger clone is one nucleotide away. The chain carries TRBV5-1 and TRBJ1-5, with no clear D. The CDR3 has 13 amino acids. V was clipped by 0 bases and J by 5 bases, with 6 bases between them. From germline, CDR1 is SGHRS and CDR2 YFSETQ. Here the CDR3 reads CASSLGVDQPQHF. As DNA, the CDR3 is TGCGCCAGCAGCTTGGGGGTCGATCAGCCCCAGCATTTT.

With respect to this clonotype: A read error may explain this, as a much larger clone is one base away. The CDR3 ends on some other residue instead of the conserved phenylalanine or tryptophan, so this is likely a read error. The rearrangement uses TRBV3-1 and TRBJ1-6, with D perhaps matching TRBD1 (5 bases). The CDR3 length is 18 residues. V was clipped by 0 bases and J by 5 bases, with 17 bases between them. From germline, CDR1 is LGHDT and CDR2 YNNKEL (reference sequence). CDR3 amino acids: CASSQDYPTGHDNSPLHL. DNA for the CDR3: TGTGCCAGCAGCCAAGATTACCCCACAGGACATGATAATTCACCCCTCCACCTT.

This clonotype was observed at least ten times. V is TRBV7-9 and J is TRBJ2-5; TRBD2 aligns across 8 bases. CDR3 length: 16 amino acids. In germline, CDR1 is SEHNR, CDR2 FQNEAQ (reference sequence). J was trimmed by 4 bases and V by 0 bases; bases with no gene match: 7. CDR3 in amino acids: CASSLAGAGGRETQYF. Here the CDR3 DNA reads TGTGCCAGCAGCTTAGCCGGGGCGGGAGGTCGAGAGACCCAGTACTTC.

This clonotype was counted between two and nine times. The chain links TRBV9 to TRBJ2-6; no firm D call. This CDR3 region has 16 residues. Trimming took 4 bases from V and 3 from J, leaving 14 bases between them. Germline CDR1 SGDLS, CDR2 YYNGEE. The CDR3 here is CASSRARTGGANVLTF. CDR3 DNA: TGTGCCAGCAGCAGGGCCCGAACTGGTGGGGCCAACGTCCTGACTTTC.

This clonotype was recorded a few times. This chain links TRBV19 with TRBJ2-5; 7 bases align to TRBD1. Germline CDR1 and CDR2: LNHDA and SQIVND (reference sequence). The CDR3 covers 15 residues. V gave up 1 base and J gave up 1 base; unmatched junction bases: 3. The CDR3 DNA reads TGTGCCAGTAGTATAGCCGCAGGGGGCCAAGAGACCCAGTACTTC. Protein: CASSIAAGGQETQYF. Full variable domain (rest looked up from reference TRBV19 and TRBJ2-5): DGGITQSPKYLFRKEGQNVTLSCEQNLNHDAMYWYRQDPGQGLRLIYYSQIVNDFQKGDIAEGYSVSREKKESFPLTVTSAQKNPTAFYLCASSIAAGGQETQYFGPGTRLLVL.

As DNA, the CDR3 is TGTGCCAGCAGCTTAATCAGGGCAGGGTATGAGCAGTTCTTC. It codes for CASSLIRAGYEQFF. This chain links TRBV11-2 with TRBJ2-1, with a weak D call TRBD1 (5 bases). This CDR3 is 14 amino acids long. Germline CDR1 and CDR2: SGHAT and FQNNGV. Trimming stripped 2 bases from V and 8 bases from J, with 13 bases between. Supplemented by reference TRBV11-2 and TRBJ2-1, the full variable domain reads EAGVAQSPRYKIIEKRQSVAFWCNPISGHATLYWYQQILGQGPKLLIQFQNNGVVDDSQLPKDRFSAERLKGVDSTLKIQPAKLEDSAVYLCASSLIRAGYEQFFGPGTRLTVL.

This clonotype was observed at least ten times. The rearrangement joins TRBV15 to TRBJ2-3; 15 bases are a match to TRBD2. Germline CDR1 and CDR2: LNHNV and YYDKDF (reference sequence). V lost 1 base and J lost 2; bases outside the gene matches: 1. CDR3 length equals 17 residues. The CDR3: CATSRGTSGRATDTQYF. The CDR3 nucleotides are TGTGCCACCAGCAGAGGGACTAGCGGGAGGGCCACAGATACGCAGTATTTT.

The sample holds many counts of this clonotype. The CDR3 region has the DNA TGTGCCAGCAGCCCAGCCCTCGGGAACGGCGAGCAGTACTTC. It yields the protein CASSPALGNGEQYF. The chain carries TRBV7-9 and TRBJ2-7; perhaps TRBD2 as D (5 bases). The V gene lost 5 bases and the J gene lost 6 bases, with 17 bases spanning the gap. The CDR3 runs 14 residues. Germline V gene lookup returns CDR1 SEHNR and CDR2 FQNEAQ (reference sequence).

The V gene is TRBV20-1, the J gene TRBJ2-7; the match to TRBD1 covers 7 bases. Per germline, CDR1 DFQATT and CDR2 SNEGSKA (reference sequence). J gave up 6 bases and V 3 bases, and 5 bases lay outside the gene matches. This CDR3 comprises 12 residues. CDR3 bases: TGCAGTGCTAGGGACCAGGGGGTCGAGCAGTACTTC. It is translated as CSARDQGVEQYF.

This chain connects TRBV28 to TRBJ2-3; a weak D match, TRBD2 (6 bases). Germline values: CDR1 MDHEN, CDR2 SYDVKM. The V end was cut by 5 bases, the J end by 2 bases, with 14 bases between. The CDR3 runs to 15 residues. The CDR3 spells CASSSQAGFTDTQYF. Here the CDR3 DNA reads TGTGCCAGCAGTAGTCAAGCGGGTTTCACAGATACGCAGTATTTT.

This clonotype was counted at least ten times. The DNA for the CDR3 is TGTGCCAGCAGTTACTCAGCGGCGAACACTGAAGCTTTCTTT. This encodes CASSYSAANTEAFF. V and J are TRBV6-6 and TRBJ1-1; no reliable D call. V was trimmed by 0 bases and J by 1 base, leaving 6 bases between them. CDR1 and CDR2 from the germline V gene are MNHNY and SVGAGI (reference sequence). This CDR3 spans 14 amino acids.

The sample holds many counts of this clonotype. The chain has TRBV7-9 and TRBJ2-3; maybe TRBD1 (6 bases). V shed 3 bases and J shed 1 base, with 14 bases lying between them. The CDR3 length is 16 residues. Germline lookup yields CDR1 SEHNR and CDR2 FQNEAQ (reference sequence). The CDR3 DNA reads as TGTGCCAGCAGCTTCCTGGAGACAGGTGGCACAGATACGCAGTATTTT. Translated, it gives CASSFLETGGTDTQYF.

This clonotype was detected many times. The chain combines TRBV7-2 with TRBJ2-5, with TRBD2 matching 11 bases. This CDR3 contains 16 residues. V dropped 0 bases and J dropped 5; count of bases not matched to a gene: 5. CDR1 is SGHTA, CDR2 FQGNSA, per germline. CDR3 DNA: TGTGCCAGCAGCTTAGCGCTAGCGGGAGGAGAGGAGACCCAGTACTTC. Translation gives CASSLALAGGEETQYF.

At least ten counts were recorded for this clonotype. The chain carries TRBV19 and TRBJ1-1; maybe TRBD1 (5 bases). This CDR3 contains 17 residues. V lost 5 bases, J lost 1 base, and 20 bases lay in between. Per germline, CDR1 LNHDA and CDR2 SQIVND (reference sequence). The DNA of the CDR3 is TGTGCCAGTAGTTCGACAGCCAGGGTTAAGGGGAACACTGAAGCTTTCTTT. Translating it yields CASSSTARVKGNTEAFF.

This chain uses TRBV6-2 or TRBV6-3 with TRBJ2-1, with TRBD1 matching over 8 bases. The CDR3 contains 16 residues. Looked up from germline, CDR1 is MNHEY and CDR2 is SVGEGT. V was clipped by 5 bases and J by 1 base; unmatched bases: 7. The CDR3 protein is CASSRQGTSSYNEQFF. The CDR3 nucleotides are TGTGCCAGCAGTCGACAGGGGACATCGTCCTACAATGAGCAGTTCTTC.

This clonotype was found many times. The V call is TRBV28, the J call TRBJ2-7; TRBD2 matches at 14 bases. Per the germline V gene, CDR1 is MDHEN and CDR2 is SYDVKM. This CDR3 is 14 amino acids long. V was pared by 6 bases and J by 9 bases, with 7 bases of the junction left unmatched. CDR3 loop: CASRPGTSGRVQYF. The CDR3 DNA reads TGTGCCAGCAGACCCGGGACTAGCGGGAGAGTGCAGTACTTC.

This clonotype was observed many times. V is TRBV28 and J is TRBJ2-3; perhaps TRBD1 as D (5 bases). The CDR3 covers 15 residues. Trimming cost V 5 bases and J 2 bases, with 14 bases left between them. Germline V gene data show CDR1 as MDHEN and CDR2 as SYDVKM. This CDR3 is CASSGPDTTTDTQYF. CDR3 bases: TGTGCCAGCAGTGGTCCGGACACAACCACAGATACGCAGTATTTT.

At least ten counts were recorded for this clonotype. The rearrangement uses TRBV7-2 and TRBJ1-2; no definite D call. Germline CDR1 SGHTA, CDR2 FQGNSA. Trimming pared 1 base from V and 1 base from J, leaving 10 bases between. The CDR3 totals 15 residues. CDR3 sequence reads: CASSLEATHNYGYTF. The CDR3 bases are TGTGCCAGCAGCTTAGAGGCTACTCATAACTATGGCTACACCTTC.

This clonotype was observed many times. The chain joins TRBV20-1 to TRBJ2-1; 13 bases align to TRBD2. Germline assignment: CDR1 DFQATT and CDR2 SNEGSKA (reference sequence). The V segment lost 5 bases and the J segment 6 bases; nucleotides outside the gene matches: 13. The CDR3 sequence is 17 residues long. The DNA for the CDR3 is TGCAGTGCTCGGAGAGCCATGACTAGCGGGAGGCCCAATGAGCAGTTCTTC. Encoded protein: CSARRAMTSGRPNEQFF.

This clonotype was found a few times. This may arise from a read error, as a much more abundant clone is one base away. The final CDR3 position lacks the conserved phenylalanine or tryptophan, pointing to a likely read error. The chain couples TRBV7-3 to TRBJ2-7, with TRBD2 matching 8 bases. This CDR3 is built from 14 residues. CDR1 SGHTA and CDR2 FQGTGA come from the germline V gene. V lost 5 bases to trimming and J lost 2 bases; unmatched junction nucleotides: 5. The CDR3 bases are TGTGCCAGCAGCCAGACGGGAGGGCCCTACGAGCAGTACTCC. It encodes CASSQTGGPYEQYS.

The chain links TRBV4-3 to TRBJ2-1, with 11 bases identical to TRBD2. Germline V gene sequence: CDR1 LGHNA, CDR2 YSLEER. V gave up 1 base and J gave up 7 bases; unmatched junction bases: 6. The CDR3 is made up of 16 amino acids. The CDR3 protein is CASSQGLAGGNNEQFF. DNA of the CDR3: TGCGCCAGCAGCCAAGGGCTAGCGGGAGGAAATAATGAGCAGTTCTTC.

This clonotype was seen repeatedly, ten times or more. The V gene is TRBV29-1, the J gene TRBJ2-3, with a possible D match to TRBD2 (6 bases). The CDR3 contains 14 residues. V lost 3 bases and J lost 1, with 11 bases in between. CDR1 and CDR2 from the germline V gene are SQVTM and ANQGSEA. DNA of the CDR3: TGCAGCGTTGAGGGGGGAACGGGCACAGATACGCAGTATTTT. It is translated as CSVEGGTGTDTQYF.

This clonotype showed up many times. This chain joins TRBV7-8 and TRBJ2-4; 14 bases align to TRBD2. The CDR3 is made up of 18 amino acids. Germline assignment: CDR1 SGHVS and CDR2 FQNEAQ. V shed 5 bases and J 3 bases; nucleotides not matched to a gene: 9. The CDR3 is CASSAGLAGVKYKNIQYF. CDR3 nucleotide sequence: TGTGCCAGCAGCGCGGGACTAGCGGGAGTTAAGTACAAAAACATTCAGTACTTC.